A selection of T cell receptor beta chains follows, all from one sample in a study of blood T cell repertoires in COVID-19. Only in-frame clones appear in the TCRdb table, and some are missing; sequencing was by immunoSEQ multiplex PCR. The data show roughly 250,000 clones, with around 91% seen just once and over 2% held by the top ten. Sequencing was carried out using PBMCs or T cells enriched from blood (not recorded which). The receptors were gathered from a woman aged 18-29 years who had recovered from COVID-19. The CDR3 runs from the conserved cysteine through the conserved F or W.

v_call	cdr3_length	j_call	cdr3_aa
TRBV5-1	14	TRBJ2-1	CASALAGVYNEQFF
TRBV28	15	TRBJ2-2	CASSYPGGTTGELFF
TRBV15	13	TRBJ2-2	CATSTRLAGELFF
TRBV10-2	14	TRBJ2-7	CASSLERSSYEQYF
TRBV3-1/TRBV3-2	16	TRBJ2-5	CASSLGLAGGPETQYF
TRBV6-5	13	TRBJ2-7	CASSFRETYEQYF
TRBV23-1	15	TRBJ1-2	CASSQSTGLDYGYTF
TRBV6-1	16	TRBJ2-3	CASSEIAGAFTDTQYF
TRBV6-1	14	TRBJ1-2	CASSEAGAAWGYTF
TRBV9	20	TRBJ1-6	CASSPQEWGPGGTYNSPLHF
TRBV30	13	TRBJ1-1	CAWNQGAYTEAFF
TRBV9	16	TRBJ2-2	CASSPRTGGYVGELFF
TRBV11-2	13	TRBJ1-1	CASSLEGGLEAFF
TRBV5-1	15	TRBJ1-2	CASSPVETQLEGYTF
TRBV24-1	15	TRBJ1-5	CATSVLGQGNQPQHF
TRBV11-2	13	TRBJ2-7	CASTSSGSYEQYF
TRBV27	14	TRBJ1-2	CASSLRGGNYGYTF
TRBV6-1	12	TRBJ2-3	CASSEPVGGRYF
TRBV2	14	TRBJ1-4	CASSDGGSYEKLFF
TRBV4-1	14	TRBJ2-4	CASSQGPAPNIQYF
TRBV4-1	18	TRBJ2-2	CASSHLFRRGSNTGELFF
TRBV10-3	12	TRBJ2-2	CAILTGAGELFF
TRBV19	15	TRBJ1-4	CASSNTGQGREGLFF
TRBV4-2	15	TRBJ1-1	CASSQDPGRNTEAFF
TRBV12-2	16	TRBJ1-5	CASGVGGGIGNQPQHF
TRBV19	13	TRBJ1-5	CASSLTGVQPQHF
TRBV5-1	15	TRBJ2-7	CASSPRTSGAYEQYF
TRBV7-2	13	TRBJ2-1	CASSPAGGNEQFF
TRBV6-1	16	TRBJ1-2	CASSEGAGRANYGYTF
TRBV12-3/TRBV12-4	13	TRBJ2-3	CASSSSGTDTQYF
TRBV4-1	16	TRBJ1-1	CASSSRQTRMNTEAFF
TRBV2	15	TRBJ2-6	CATSGGLSGANVLTF
TRBV10-3	19	TRBJ1-5	CAISESLDSLVVGNQPQHF
TRBV12-3/TRBV12-4	13	TRBJ1-1	CASSQGGDTEAFF
TRBV6-5	14	TRBJ1-2	CASTRGDIYYGYTF
TRBV18	14	TRBJ2-3	CASSPGPHRDTQYF
TRBV5-1	15	TRBJ1-4	CASSQPGGGVEKLFF
TRBV28	15	TRBJ1-2	CASSFRDREVWGYTF
TRBV6-1	14	TRBJ2-5	CASSEWTVQETQYF
TRBV4-1	14	TRBJ2-1	CASSPARGYNEQFF
TRBV5-1	13	TRBJ2-5	CASSLMGRETQYF
TRBV3-1/TRBV3-2	12	TRBJ2-7	CASGTIDYEQYF
TRBV18	14	TRBJ1-3	CASSPRGLGNTIYF
TRBV5-5	15	TRBJ2-5	CASSKNRGRWETQYF
TRBV2	14	TRBJ2-1	CASSELTAYNEQFF
TRBV7-9	11	TRBJ1-2	CASSRDYGYTF
TRBV6-4	13	TRBJ1-1	CASRQGRNTEAFF
TRBV28	14	TRBJ2-7	CASGRAGGGYEQYF